Each of the 28 T cell receptor beta chains below was sequenced from the same sample in a study of blood T cell repertoires in COVID-19. The method was immunoSEQ multiplex PCR; TCRdb's version includes in-frame clones alone and lacks a portion of them. The data show roughly 150,000 clones, 80% to 90% seen once. The sample was peripheral blood. These receptors were collected from a woman aged 55-69 years with active COVID-19.

Regarding this clone: Mismatch with germline at one junction end may stem from a read error. The chain joins TRBV6-2 or TRBV6-3 to TRBJ2-4; D perhaps matches TRBD2 (5 bases). The CDR3 sequence is 15 residues long. Per germline, CDR1 MNHEY and CDR2 SVGEGT. CDR3 DNA sequence: TGTGCCAGCAGTTACGCGACGGAGGCGCGGGCCGCTACGAACTTC. Translated, it gives CASSYATEARAATNF.

V is TRBV11-2 and J is TRBJ1-4; a possible D gene is TRBD1 (6 bases). Germline V gene lookup returns CDR1 SGHAT and CDR2 FQNNGV. This CDR3 contains 14 residues. V was trimmed by 3 bases and J by 4 bases, leaving 9 bases between them. CDR3 sequence reads: CASSLDSLNEKLFF. Written as DNA, the CDR3 is TGTGCCAGCAGCTTGGACAGCCTTAATGAAAAACTGTTTTTT.

This chain uses TRBV7-2 with TRBJ1-6; maybe TRBD1 (6 bases). The CDR3 consists of 17 residues. V lost 4 bases and J lost 9, with 22 bases in between. Germline CDR1 SGHTA, CDR2 FQGNSA. CDR3 sequence: CASSSPHEAGAGSPLHF. The CDR3, as DNA: TGTGCCAGCAGCTCGCCCCACGAGGCAGGGGCGGGTTCACCCCTCCACTTT.

CDR3 DNA: TGTGCCAGCAGCCAAGCTACTATCATGAACACTGAAGCTTTCTTT. Encoded protein: CASSQATIMNTEAFF. The V and J genes are TRBV4-2 and TRBJ1-1; D remains unclear. Per germline, CDR1 LGHNA and CDR2 YNFKEQ. The CDR3 is 15 amino acids. Trimming removed 1 base at V and 0 bases at J, with 9 bases between.

The chain carries TRBV7-3 and TRBJ2-2, with D possibly matching TRBD2 (6 bases). V lost 1 base to trimming and J lost 0 bases, with 15 bases between them. In germline, CDR1 is SGHTA, CDR2 FQGTGA. The CDR3 is made up of 18 amino acids. CDR3 DNA: TGTGCCAGCAGCTTAAGGATGGGAGCGGGTGCGAACACCGGGGAGCTGTTTTTT. This sequence encodes CASSLRMGAGANTGELFF. The full variable domain, in which reference TRBV7-3 and TRBJ2-2 provide the parts outside the CDR3, is GAGVSQTPSNKVTEKGKYVELRCDPISGHTALYWYRQSLGQGPEFLIYFQGTGAADDSGLPNDRFFAVRPEGSVSTLKIQRTERGDSAVYLCASSLRMGAGANTGELFFGEGSRLTVL.

The J gene is TRBJ2-7, the V gene TRBV19, with D possibly being TRBD1 (6 bases). The CDR3 is 13 residues long. V was clipped by 3 bases and J by 6 bases, with 12 bases between them. CDR1 and CDR2 from the germline V gene are LNHDA and SQIVND (reference sequence). CDR3 sequence: CASSILGAVEQYF. The CDR3 DNA reads as TGTGCCAGTAGTATTCTGGGGGCGGTCGAGCAGTACTTC.

The J gene is TRBJ2-3, the V gene TRBV28; possibly TRBD1 for D (6 bases). The CDR3 length is 16 residues. Trimming took off 0 bases at V and 3 bases at J, with 13 bases between the two ends. Germline loops: CDR1 MDHEN, CDR2 SYDVKM. The CDR3 DNA reads TGTGCCAGCAGTTTATGGGCAGGGGTCAAAACAGATACGCAGTATTTT. Residues: CASSLWAGVKTDTQYF. Full variable domain (missing parts from reference TRBV28 and TRBJ2-3): DVKVTQSSRYLVKRTGEKVFLECVQDMDHENMFWYRQDPGLGLRLIYFSYDVKMKEKGDIPEGYSVSREKKERFSLILESASTNQTSMYLCASSLWAGVKTDTQYFGPGTRLTVL.

V is TRBV7-9 and J is TRBJ1-6, with 7 bases identical to TRBD1. V was pared by 5 bases and J by 10 bases, with 8 bases of the junction left unmatched. This CDR3 has 14 amino acids. CDR1 is SEHNR and CDR2 is FQNEAQ in the germline V gene (reference sequence). CDR3 region: CASSAGQPGSPLHF. For the CDR3, the DNA is TGTGCCAGCAGCGCGGGACAGCCAGGATCACCCCTCCACTTT.

The chain links TRBV11-2 to TRBJ2-5, with 9 bases matching TRBD1. J lost 3 bases, V lost 5 bases, and 16 bases had no gene match. The germline CDR1 and CDR2 sequences are SGHAT and FQNNGV. There are 18 residues in the CDR3. CDR3 nucleotides: TGTGCCAGCAGCCCGGTCCGGGACAGGGTTCTGGCAAAAGAGACCCAGTACTTC. Protein: CASSPVRDRVLAKETQYF.

In this sample, this clone is medium-sized (0.01 to 0.1%). The chain recombines TRBV6-5 with TRBJ2-7, with D perhaps matching TRBD1 (5 bases). In germline, CDR1 is MNHEY, CDR2 SVGAGI. V lost 3 bases, J lost 2 bases, and 17 bases lay in between. This CDR3 is built from 16 residues. The CDR3 region is CASSYGPGPPPYEQYF. Here the CDR3 DNA reads TGTGCCAGCAGTTATGGTCCAGGGCCGCCGCCCTACGAGCAGTACTTC.

The V call is TRBV28, the J call TRBJ2-3; 7 positions match TRBD2. Germline CDR1 is MDHEN and CDR2 is SYDVKM. The CDR3 extends over 16 amino acids. V was pared by 3 bases and J by 0 bases, with 6 bases of the junction left unmatched. CDR3 in DNA: TGTGCCAGCAGTTTCGGGACTACACCAAGCACAGATACGCAGTATTTT. This translates into CASSFGTTPSTDTQYF.

The chain joins TRBV3-1 (or the pseudogene TRBV3-2) to TRBJ2-3; TRBD1 agrees at 7 bases. The CDR3 spans 14 residues. The germline gives CDR1 LGHDT, CDR2 YNNKEL (reference sequence). Unmatched junction bases numbered 10, after V lost 4 bases and J lost 9 bases. Here the CDR3 DNA reads TGTGCCAGCAGCCGGACCCATGACAGGGCCACGCAGTATTTT. Its protein is CASSRTHDRATQYF.

There are a few counts of this clone. The rearrangement uses TRBV18 and TRBJ2-6, with 7 bases lining up with TRBD1. This CDR3 spans 16 amino acids. V trimming: 4 bases; J trimming: 2 bases; junction bases outside the gene matches: 5. The V gene's germline CDR1 is KGHSH and CDR2 LQKENI. The CDR3 DNA sequence: TGTGCCAGCTCACTCAGACAGGGAGCTGGGGCCAACGTCCTGACTTTC. Translated: CASSLRQGAGANVLTF.

The chain has TRBV10-3 and TRBJ2-7; TRBD1 aligns across 9 bases. The junction had 7 bases not matched to a gene; V was cut back by 0 bases and J by 4 bases. Germline-derived CDR1 and CDR2 are ENHRY and SYGVKD. There are 16 residues in the CDR3. The CDR3 DNA sequence: TGTGCCATCAGTGAGTCCTGGACAGGGGCCTCGTACGAGCAGTACTTC. This sequence encodes CAISESWTGASYEQYF.

The V call is TRBV5-1, the J call TRBJ2-1; 14 bases line up with TRBD2. This CDR3 comprises 17 residues. The V segment lost 5 bases and the J segment 8 bases; nucleotides outside the gene matches: 12. Looked up from germline, CDR1 is SGHRS and CDR2 is YFSETQ. The DNA of the CDR3 is TGCGCCAGCAGGGATCCCGGACTAGCGGGAGGTTATGATGAGCAGTTCTTC. Amino acid sequence: CASRDPGLAGGYDEQFF.

The J gene is TRBJ1-2, the V gene TRBV6-5; 7 positions match TRBD1. The V gene's germline CDR1 is MNHEY and CDR2 SVGAGI. Unmatched junction bases numbered 10, after V lost 7 bases and J lost 2 bases. The CDR3 covers 15 residues. For the CDR3, the DNA is TGTGCCAGCACTGTTTCGGGGACAGAAAACTATGGCTACACCTTC. As protein: CASTVSGTENYGYTF.

V gene TRBV2 combines with J gene TRBJ2-2, with 7 nucleotides matching TRBD1. Germline CDR1 and CDR2: SNHLY and FYNNEI. The CDR3 runs 17 residues. J gave up 4 bases and V 0 bases, and 8 bases lay outside the gene matches. The CDR3 nucleotides are TGTGCCAGCAGTGAAGCGGGATTTCGACAGGGCACCGGGGAGCTGTTTTTT. This gives the protein CASSEAGFRQGTGELFF.

The V gene is TRBV9, the J gene TRBJ1-6; 10 bases match TRBD1. CDR3 length: 17 residues. Trimming cost V 4 bases and J 2 bases; bases outside gene matches: 6. Germline CDR1 and CDR2: SGDLS and YYNGEE. CDR3 in amino acids: CASSQGQGFPYNSPLHF. CDR3 in DNA: TGTGCCAGCAGCCAGGGACAGGGGTTCCCCTATAATTCACCCCTCCACTTT.

The count of this clone is one. The V and J genes are TRBV30 and TRBJ1-1; D unclear. Germline V gene sequence: CDR1 GTSNPN, CDR2 SVGIG (reference sequence). V dropped 0 bases and J dropped 1 base, with 12 bases sitting between them. The CDR3 spans 15 residues. The CDR3 bases are TGTGCCTGGAGTGTAAAGGTTGCGGAGAACACTGAAGCTTTCTTT. Protein product: CAWSVKVAENTEAFF.

The V gene is TRBV6-5, the J gene TRBJ2-1, with 11 bases identical to TRBD2. The trim removed 8 bases at V and 10 bases at J, leaving 13 bases unmatched. The CDR3 is made up of 15 amino acids. Per germline, CDR1 MNHEY and CDR2 SVGAGI. The CDR3 loop reads CASLTLTSGIKEQFF. In DNA, the CDR3 is TGTGCCAGCCTGACCCTGACTAGCGGGATTAAAGAGCAGTTCTTC.

V and J are TRBV19 and TRBJ1-5; 9 nucleotides align to TRBD1. The CDR3 runs to 15 residues. Germline values: CDR1 LNHDA, CDR2 SQIVND (reference sequence). With V trimmed by 6 bases and J by 6 bases, 9 bases remained unmatched. The CDR3: CASSFPGQGPQPQHF. In DNA form, the CDR3 reads TGTGCCAGTAGCTTTCCGGGACAGGGACCTCAGCCCCAGCATTTT.

This chain uses TRBV5-1 with TRBJ2-5; weak D call: TRBD1 (5 bases). The CDR3 contains 16 residues. Trimming took 0 bases from V and 4 from J, leaving 16 bases between them. Germline assignment: CDR1 SGHRS and CDR2 YFSETQ. The chain's CDR3 is CASSLEAPLGAETQYF. The CDR3 DNA reads as TGCGCCAGCAGCTTGGAAGCCCCTTTAGGGGCAGAGACCCAGTACTTC.

The V gene is TRBV28, the J gene TRBJ2-7; D may be TRBD1 (6 bases). Between the trimmed V and J ends, which lost 6 bases and 1 base, there was a span of 13 bases. Germline V lookup: CDR1 MDHEN, CDR2 SYDVKM. CDR3 size: 14 residues. CDR3 protein: CASSYFRGSYEQYF. CDR3 sequence (DNA): TGTGCCAGCAGCTACTTTAGGGGGTCCTACGAGCAGTACTTC.

This clone was picked up a small number of times. This chain uses TRBV20-1 with TRBJ1-5; D possibly corresponds to TRBD1 (5 bases). Germline CDR1 is DFQATT and CDR2 is SNEGSKA (reference sequence). V was clipped by 3 bases and J by 1 base, with 19 bases between them. The CDR3 covers 17 residues. The CDR3 loop is CSASGGRRAGSNQPQHF. The CDR3 DNA reads as TGCAGTGCTAGTGGGGGACGGAGGGCCGGGAGCAATCAGCCCCAGCATTTT.

V and J are TRBV7-2 and TRBJ1-1; 10 positions agree with TRBD1. The CDR3 length is 17 residues. J gave up 4 bases and V 1 base, and 9 bases lay outside the gene matches. Germline V gene lookup returns CDR1 SGHTA and CDR2 FQGNSA. DNA for the CDR3: TGTGCCAGCAGCTTAGAGACAGGGGGCTGGGGGATCACTGAAGCTTTCTTT. Encoded protein: CASSLETGGWGITEAFF.

The chain links TRBV6-5 to TRBJ2-7, with D possibly matching TRBD1 (6 bases). This CDR3 comprises 13 residues. Trimming stripped 10 bases from V and 2 bases from J, with 15 bases between. Germline CDR1 MNHEY, CDR2 SVGAGI. The CDR3 spells CATRSPGAYEQYF. The CDR3 DNA follows: TGTGCCACAAGGTCCCCAGGGGCCTACGAGCAGTACTTC.

The V call is TRBV19, the J call TRBJ2-3; 8 bases are a match to TRBD2. Germline CDR1 and CDR2: LNHDA and SQIVND (reference sequence). This CDR3 has 16 amino acids. V trimming: 8 bases; J trimming: 1 base; junction bases outside the gene matches: 11. DNA for the CDR3: TGTGCCAGTCACAGCGGGAGTGTGGGGGGCACAGATACGCAGTATTTT. Translating it yields CASHSGSVGGTDTQYF.

This rearrangement joins TRBV7-3 to TRBJ1-1, with 9 bases aligning to TRBD1. CDR3 length equals 14 residues. Germline-derived CDR1 and CDR2 are SGHTA and FQGTGA. The V and J ends lost 3 bases and 4 bases, in that order; junction bases with no gene match: 3. The CDR3 is CASSFTGGGTEAFF. The CDR3 region has the DNA TGTGCCAGCAGCTTTACAGGGGGCGGCACTGAAGCTTTCTTT. Full variable domain (missing parts from reference TRBV7-3 and TRBJ1-1): GAGVSQTPSNKVTEKGKYVELRCDPISGHTALYWYRQSLGQGPEFLIYFQGTGAADDSGLPNDRFFAVRPEGSVSTLKIQRTERGDSAVYLCASSFTGGGTEAFFGQGTRLTVV.